Given below is one T cell receptor beta chain in context. Its antigen is not known. Time point given: week 5, during vaccination. One vaccine dose held 300 ug of mutant IDH1 20-mer peptide and came with topical imiquimod. TCRdb keeps only in-frame clones here, not all; method: immunoSEQ multiplex PCR. Of approximately 76,000 clones in the sample, about 91% were seen once. This sample was taken from a study of a mutant IDH1 vaccine in newly diagnosed glioma. Across the study: Vaccinations were initiated 4-6 weeks following radiotherapy alone, or were given together with temozolomide cycles. Former treatment meant radiotherapy, temozolomide, or both; the majority had gotten both. Whole-study findings and limits: Changes to the top peripheral T cell clonotypes appeared unrelated to pseudoprogression.

The TCR comes from a woman between 50 and 59 years old with glioma. The sequencing here drew on PBMCs, taken from a glioma patient whose treatment included an IDH1 peptide vaccine.

In DNA, the CDR3 is TGTGCCAGCTCATCACTAGCGGGCCCTTACAATGAGCAGTTCTTC. Its translation: CASSSLAGPYNEQFF. This chain connects TRBV18 to TRBJ2-1, with 9 nucleotides matching TRBD2. Trimming removed 5 bases from V and 4 bases from J; junction bases left unmatched: 6. The germline gives CDR1 KGHSH, CDR2 LQKENI. The CDR3 has 15 amino acids.